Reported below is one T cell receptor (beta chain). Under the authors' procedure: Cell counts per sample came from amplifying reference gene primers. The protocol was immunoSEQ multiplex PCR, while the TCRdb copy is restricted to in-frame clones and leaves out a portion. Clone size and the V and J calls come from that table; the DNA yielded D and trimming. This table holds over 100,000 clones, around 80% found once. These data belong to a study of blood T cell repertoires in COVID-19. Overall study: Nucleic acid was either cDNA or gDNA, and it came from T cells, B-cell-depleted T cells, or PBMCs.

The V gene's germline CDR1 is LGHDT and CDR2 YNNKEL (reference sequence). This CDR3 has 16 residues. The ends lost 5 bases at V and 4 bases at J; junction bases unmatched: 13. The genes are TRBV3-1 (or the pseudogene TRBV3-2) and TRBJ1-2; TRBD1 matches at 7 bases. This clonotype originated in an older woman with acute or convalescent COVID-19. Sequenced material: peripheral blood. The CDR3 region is CASSWSDRDSLYGYTF. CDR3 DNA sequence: TGTGCCAGCAGCTGGAGTGACCGGGACAGCCTCTATGGCTACACCTTC.